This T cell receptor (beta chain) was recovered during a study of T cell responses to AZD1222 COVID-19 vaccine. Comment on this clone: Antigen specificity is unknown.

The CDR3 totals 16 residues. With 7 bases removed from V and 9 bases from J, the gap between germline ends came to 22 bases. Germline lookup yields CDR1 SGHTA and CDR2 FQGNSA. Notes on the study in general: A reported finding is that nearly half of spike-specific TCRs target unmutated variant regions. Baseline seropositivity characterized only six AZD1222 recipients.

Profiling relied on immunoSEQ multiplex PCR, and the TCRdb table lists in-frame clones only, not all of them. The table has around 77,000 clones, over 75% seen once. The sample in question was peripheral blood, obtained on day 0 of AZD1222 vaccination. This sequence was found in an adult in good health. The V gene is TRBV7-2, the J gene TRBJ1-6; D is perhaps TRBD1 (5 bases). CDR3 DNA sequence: TGTGCCAGCAACCCTATAAGCGGGGACGGCGGTTCACCCCTCCACTTT. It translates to CASNPISGDGGSPLHF. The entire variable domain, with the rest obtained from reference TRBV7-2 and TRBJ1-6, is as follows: GAGVSQSPSNKVTEKGKDVELRCDPISGHTALYWYRQSLGQGLEFLIYFQGNSAPDKSGLPSDRFSAERTGGSVSTLTIQRTQQEDSAVYLCASNPISGDGGSPLHFGNGTRLTVT.